The 23 T cell receptor beta chains reported below all come from one sample, sequenced in a study of Graves' ophthalmopathy and Graves' hyperthyroidism. RNA transcripts yielded amplified TCR beta CDR3 regions. In the first round, RT-PCR was carried out with HTBI primers, and a multiplex PCR formed the second round. In TCRdb, the multiplex PCR reads were re-called with MiXCR into one record per CDR3 protein. The sample lists roughly 420,000 distinct CDR3 sequences; more than 20% were seen once. The material sequenced was peripheral blood. The receptors here all came from a woman between 18 and 30 years old with stable Graves' hyperthyroidism.

This clonotype has ten or more counts. CDR3 bases: TGCAGTGCTAGAGATCCGGATCGTGGTGGAGGGCAGCCCCAGCATTTT. Its translation is CSARDPDRGGGQPQHF. The rearrangement uses TRBV20-1 and TRBJ1-5; D unresolved. V dropped 0 bases and J dropped 7 bases, with 19 bases sitting between them. CDR3 length equals 16 residues. Germline CDR1 reads DFQATT; CDR2 reads SNEGSKA (reference sequence).

This chain links TRBV12-3 or TRBV12-4 with TRBJ2-2; a weak D match, TRBD1 (5 bases). The V gene lost 5 bases and the J gene lost 6 bases, with 16 bases spanning the gap. The CDR3 sequence is 15 residues long. The CDR3 DNA reads TGTGCCAGCAGTCCAGGGTTGGTTTCCGCCGGGGAGCTGTTTTTT. Translated, it gives CASSPGLVSAGELFF.

This clonotype was counted many times. This chain links TRBV20-1 with TRBJ2-6; no clear D gene. Germline V gene sequence: CDR1 DFQATT, CDR2 SNEGSKA (reference sequence). The CDR3 loop spans 16 amino acids. With 0 bases removed from V and 1 base from J, the gap between germline ends came to 10 bases. The chain's CDR3 is CSARDRRRSGANVLTF. CDR3 in DNA: TGCAGTGCTAGAGACCGGCGGAGATCTGGGGCCAACGTCCTGACTTTC.

The table lists this clonotype with a few counts. The chain has TRBV11-2 and TRBJ2-5, with 7 positions matching TRBD1. J lost 3 bases, V lost 6 bases, and 4 bases had no gene match. CDR3 length: 13 amino acids. Germline V gene data show CDR1 as SGHAT and CDR2 as FQNNGV. The CDR3 nucleotides read TGTGCCAGCAGTCAGGGGGTAGAAGAGACCCAGTACTTC. As protein: CASSQGVEETQYF.

In this sample, this clonotype turned up many times. The chain links TRBV6-1 to TRBJ2-7, with a weak D call TRBD1 (6 bases). The V and J ends lost 1 base and 9 bases respectively, with 16 bases between them. The CDR3 contains 14 residues. CDR1 is MNHNS, CDR2 SASEGT, per germline. CDR3 sequence: CASSEDQGHRAQYF. For the CDR3, the DNA is TGTGCCAGCAGTGAAGACCAGGGGCACAGGGCGCAGTACTTC.

This clonotype has a count of ten or more. The rearrangement uses TRBV20-1 and TRBJ2-7; D may correspond to TRBD1 or TRBD2 (5 bases each). Looked up from germline, CDR1 is DFQATT and CDR2 is SNEGSKA (reference sequence). V was trimmed by 5 bases and J by 0 bases, leaving 17 bases between them. CDR3 size: 15 residues. The CDR3 region is CSAPPGRTSSYEQYF. The CDR3 nucleotides are TGCAGTGCTCCCCCGGGGCGGACGAGCTCCTACGAGCAGTACTTC.

This clonotype appeared a few times. The J gene is TRBJ2-3, the V gene TRBV28; 8 bases are shared with TRBD1. V was clipped by 5 bases and J by 4 bases; unmatched bases: 5. The CDR3 spans 14 residues. The germline V gene encodes CDR1 MDHEN and CDR2 SYDVKM. CDR3 sequence: CASSPGGVSDTQYF. Written as DNA, the CDR3 is TGTGCCAGCAGTCCAGGGGGCGTTTCAGATACGCAGTATTTT.

There are many counts of this clonotype. This sequence joins TRBV12-3 or TRBV12-4 and TRBJ1-1; TRBD1 matches at 10 bases. V was clipped by 8 bases and J by 3 bases; unmatched bases: 3. There are 13 residues in the CDR3. The CDR3 bases are TGTGCCAGCGGGGGACAGGGGTACACTGAAGCTTTCTTT. Translated: CASGGQGYTEAFF.

The chain recombines TRBV2 with TRBJ2-7; possible D gene TRBD2, 6 bases. V lost 6 bases, J lost 2 bases, and 11 bases lay in between. From germline, CDR1 is SNHLY and CDR2 FYNNEI. This CDR3 has 13 amino acids. The CDR3 region is CASSWEAAYEQYF. CDR3 bases: TGTGCCAGCAGCTGGGAGGCGGCCTACGAGCAGTACTTC.

This clonotype was recorded many times. Its ends do not fully match the called genes, so a read error is possible. This chain joins TRBV10-3 and TRBJ2-7; D not certain. CDR1 ENHRY and CDR2 SYGVKD come from the germline V gene. This CDR3 has 12 amino acids. CDR3 residues: CAVSPSSYEQYF. CDR3 bases: TGTGCCGTCAGCCCCTCATCCTACGAGCAGTACTTC.

There are many counts of this clonotype. The chain has TRBV29-1 and TRBJ1-5, with a weak D call TRBD1 (6 bases). The CDR3 spans 14 residues. V lost 6 bases to trimming and J lost 5 bases, with 17 bases between them. In germline, CDR1 is SQVTM, CDR2 ANQGSEA. DNA for the CDR3: TGCAGCGTGTCTACCGGGACACCCGATCAGCCCCAGCATTTT. Translating it yields CSVSTGTPDQPQHF.

This clonotype was detected ten times or more. The chain has TRBV5-1 and TRBJ2-2; 8 nucleotides line up with TRBD1. CDR3 length: 14 residues. Trimming took 4 bases from V and 6 from J; bases not matched to a gene: 5. Germline V gene data show CDR1 as SGHRS and CDR2 as YFSETQ. CDR3 DNA sequence: TGCGCCAGCAGCAGCACGACAGGGGCCGGGGAGCTGTTTTTT. It translates to CASSSTTGAGELFF.

J is TRBJ2-2 and V is TRBV20-1, with D maybe TRBD1 (5 bases). The CDR3 sequence is 16 residues long. The V gene lost 0 bases and the J gene lost 1 base, with 12 bases spanning the gap. CDR1 is DFQATT and CDR2 is SNEGSKA in the germline V gene (reference sequence). The CDR3 sequence is CSARDPRQGNTGELFF. The CDR3, as DNA: TGCAGTGCTAGAGATCCGAGGCAGGGGAACACCGGGGAGCTGTTTTTT.

This clonotype was seen repeatedly, ten times or more. The chain joins TRBV5-1 to TRBJ2-3; 10 nucleotides match TRBD2. After removal of 0 bases from V and 6 bases from J, the junction contained 19 bases not matched to a gene. Germline V gene lookup returns CDR1 SGHRS and CDR2 YFSETQ. This CDR3 region has 20 residues. DNA of the CDR3: TGCGCCAGCAGCTTGGCTCTTGGGGGTCAAGTAAGCGGGAGGGCGGATACGCAGTATTTT. Amino acid sequence: CASSLALGGQVSGRADTQYF.

This clonotype was detected many times. The chain is built from TRBV20-1 and TRBJ2-7, with TRBD2 matching over 7 bases. This CDR3 is 15 amino acids long. Trimming took 2 bases from V and 4 from J; bases not matched to a gene: 11. Germline CDR1 DFQATT, CDR2 SNEGSKA (reference sequence). This CDR3 reads CSARLVGGLAYEQYF. The CDR3, as DNA: TGCAGTGCTAGATTGGTGGGAGGGCTGGCGTACGAGCAGTACTTC.

This clonotype was seen a few times. The gene calls are TRBV6-2 or TRBV6-3 and TRBJ2-2; weak D call: TRBD2 (7 bases). The CDR3 is 15 residues long. The germline V gene has CDR1 MNHEY and CDR2 SVGEGT. V dropped 2 bases and J dropped 8 bases, with 15 bases sitting between them. This chain's CDR3 is CASSYGRGAAGELFF. In DNA, the CDR3 is TGTGCCAGCAGTTACGGTCGGGGGGCAGCAGGGGAGCTGTTTTTT.

Ten or more counts support this clonotype. CDR3 coding DNA: TGTGCCAGCAGTTCTTTAAGTCAGCCCCAGCATTTT. Translated: CASSSLSQPQHF. The rearrangement joins TRBV28 to TRBJ1-5, with D hard to call. Germline lookup yields CDR1 MDHEN and CDR2 SYDVKM. This CDR3 has 12 amino acids. Deletions cut 4 bases from V and 6 bases from J, with 7 bases between. Together with reference TRBV28 and TRBJ1-5, the CDR3 gives the full variable domain: DVKVTQSSRYLVKRTGEKVFLECVQDMDHENMFWYRQDPGLGLRLIYFSYDVKMKEKGDIPEGYSVSREKKERFSLILESASTNQTSMYLCASSSLSQPQHFGDGTRLSIL.

This clonotype was counted at least ten times. The J gene is TRBJ2-7, the V gene TRBV5-1, with 7 bases identical to TRBD2. This CDR3 comprises 13 residues. Germline CDR1 is SGHRS and CDR2 is YFSETQ. After removal of 4 bases from V and 2 bases from J, the junction contained 3 bases not matched to a gene. Here the CDR3 reads CASSKAGAYEQYF. CDR3 bases: TGCGCCAGCAGCAAGGCGGGGGCCTACGAGCAGTACTTC.

This clonotype came up many times. The chain has TRBV15 and TRBJ2-2, with TRBD1 as a possible D gene (5 bases). The CDR3 sequence is 14 residues long. The V and J ends lost 1 base and 6 bases respectively, with 9 bases between them. Looked up from germline, CDR1 is LNHNV and CDR2 is YYDKDF (reference sequence). In DNA form, the CDR3 reads TGTGCCACCAGCAGAGCAGGGTGGGCCGGGGAGCTGTTTTTT. As protein: CATSRAGWAGELFF.

This clonotype occurred a few times. V is TRBV6-5 and J is TRBJ1-1; D not certain. Germline CDR1 MNHEY, CDR2 SVGAGI. The CDR3 loop spans 14 amino acids. V shed 2 bases and J shed 1 base, with 8 bases lying between them. CDR3 coding DNA: TGTGCCAGCAGTTACGCAGGAACGAACACTGAAGCTTTCTTT. Amino acid sequence: CASSYAGTNTEAFF.

This clonotype has at least ten counts. The CDR3 DNA follows: TGCGCCAGCAGTGAGTCGAGGCTAGAAGAGACCCAGTACTTC. It yields the protein CASSESRLEETQYF. The chain uses TRBV10-1 and TRBJ2-5; no clear D. Germline assignment: CDR1 WNHNN and CDR2 SYGVQD (reference sequence). V was cut by 0 bases and J by 3 bases, with 8 bases left in between. The CDR3 contains 14 residues.

The table lists this clonotype with many counts. The J gene is TRBJ2-7, the V gene TRBV20-1; a weak D match, TRBD1 (6 bases). The CDR3 loop spans 12 amino acids. Germline lookup yields CDR1 DFQATT and CDR2 SNEGSKA (reference sequence). With 7 bases removed from V and 2 bases from J, the gap between germline ends came to 12 bases. CDR3 residues: CSGTGTPYEQYF. Here the CDR3 DNA reads TGCAGTGGGACCGGGACACCCTACGAGCAGTACTTC.

This clonotype has at least ten counts. This rearrangement joins TRBV11-1 to TRBJ2-6; 9 positions match TRBD1. The germline V gene encodes CDR1 SGHAT and CDR2 FQDESV (reference sequence). This CDR3 comprises 16 residues. V lost 4 bases, J lost 4 bases, and 5 bases stayed unmatched. In DNA, the CDR3 is TGTGCCAGCAGCTCGTACAGGGGGCAGGGGGCCAACGTCCTGACTTTC. Translating gives CASSSYRGQGANVLTF.